This TCR beta chain was sequenced in a study of blood T cell repertoires in COVID-19. In the study overall: Some COVID-19 samples were acute and others convalescent; all came from the United States, Italy and Spain. T cells, B-cell-depleted T cells, or PBMCs provided the cDNA or gDNA that served as material.

As originally analysed: Using reference gene primer amplification, nucleated cell counts were estimated. The repertoire was sequenced with immunoSEQ multiplex PCR; TCRdb's copy has only in-frame clones and lacks some. Clone size and the V and J calls come from that table; the DNA yielded D and trimming. The table includes a few hundred thousand clones, roughly 84% detected once. Unmatched junction bases numbered 11, after V lost 4 bases and J lost 3 bases. Germline-derived CDR1 and CDR2 are SGHDT and YYEEEE. The CDR3 contains 16 residues. This clonotype originated in a woman between 18 and 30 years old with acute or convalescent COVID-19. This rearrangement joins TRBV5-6 to TRBJ2-7; 9 bases agree with TRBD1. Sequencing was carried out using peripheral blood. CDR3 in amino acids: CASSGITGQGLYEQYF. CDR3 nucleotide sequence: TGTGCCAGCAGCGGCATCACGGGACAGGGTCTCTACGAGCAGTACTTC.